This paragraph reports one T cell receptor (beta chain). What it binds is not known. This sample stems from a study of T cell repertoires in cytomegalovirus infection. In the study overall: Public TCR beta signatures indicated both CMV infection and matching HLA type. Study-wide results and limits: Dominating the ex vivo response were TCR beta clonotypes that were CMV-specific and HLA-C-restricted.

A single record per CDR3 protein comes from TCRdb applying MiXCR to the reads. The sample includes about 340,000 distinct CDR3 sequences, almost 30% of them seen just once. V lost 8 bases and J 5 bases, leaving 13 bases between the germline ends. The length of the CDR3 is 13 residues. Germline CDR1 and CDR2: ENHRY and SYGVKD. The sequence came from a human donor in good health (CMV status not recorded). Some clones in this sample may be carry-over from other donors' samples. This sample comprised cultured PBMCs, obtained from culture after CMV antigen stimulation. V is TRBV10-3 and J is TRBJ1-5; no reliable D call. The CDR3 DNA is TGTGCCATCGTCGGGAGCCTGGATCAGCCCCAGCATTTT. This gives the protein CAIVGSLDQPQHF.